A single sample gave rise to the 24 T cell receptor beta chains below, sequenced in a study of beta chain features in type 1 diabetes. Every bit of the isolated RNA underwent reverse transcription, so sequencing read expressed TCRB transcripts. Using immunoSEQ multiplex PCR, the repertoire was profiled, and TCRdb retains in-frame clones only, with some absent. The table lists 360,000 or so clones, roughly a fifth of them singletons. Sequencing was performed on naive CD4+ T cells from blood. These receptor sequences come from a young woman in good health.

This clone was seen only a few times. The junction departs from germline at one end; a sequencing error may be responsible. The V gene is TRBV28, the J gene TRBJ1-6, with D hard to call. CDR1 is MDHEN and CDR2 is SYDVKM in the germline V gene. The CDR3 is 9 residues long. CDR3 amino acids: CARPPGLGF. CDR3 sequence (DNA): TGTGCCAGACCGCCAGGACTGGGCTTT. Full variable domain (missing parts from reference TRBV28 and TRBJ1-6): DVKVTQSSRYLVKRTGEKVFLECVQDMDHENMFWYRQDPGLGLRLIYFSYDVKMKEKGDIPEGYSVSREKKERFSLILESASTNQTSMYLCARPPGLGFGNGTRLTVT.

This clone occurred a few times. V usage is TRBV2 and J usage is TRBJ1-2; TRBD1 aligns across 7 bases. The germline gives CDR1 SNHLY, CDR2 FYNNEI. The CDR3 is 15 residues long. The V gene end was trimmed by 6 bases and the J gene end by 1 base; junction bases not matched to a gene: 8. Here the CDR3 reads CASSGMGQINYGYTF. CDR3 sequence (DNA): TGTGCCAGCAGCGGAATGGGACAGATTAACTATGGCTACACCTTC.

This chain joins TRBV7-3 and TRBJ2-3; possibly TRBD2 for D (6 bases). Trimming shortened V by 5 bases and J by 0 bases, and 9 bases separated the two germline ends. The germline gives CDR1 SGHTA, CDR2 FQGTGA. The CDR3 totals 14 residues. DNA for the CDR3: TGTGCCAGCAGCCCGGGGACTAGCACAGATACGCAGTATTTT. It encodes CASSPGTSTDTQYF. Together with reference TRBV7-3 and TRBJ2-3, the CDR3 gives the full variable domain: GAGVSQTPSNKVTEKGKYVELRCDPISGHTALYWYRQSLGQGPEFLIYFQGTGAADDSGLPNDRFFAVRPEGSVSTLKIQRTERGDSAVYLCASSPGTSTDTQYFGPGTRLTVL.

The sample holds a few counts of this clone. The chain links TRBV5-1 to TRBJ2-2; 14 bases line up with TRBD2. J lost 5 bases, V lost 5 bases, and 5 bases had no gene match. Germline CDR1 and CDR2: SGHRS and YFSETQ. CDR3 size: 16 residues. In nucleotides, the CDR3 is TGCGCCAGCAGTTCGGGACTAGCGGGAGTTACCGGGGAGCTGTTTTTT. This codes for CASSSGLAGVTGELFF.

In this sample, this clone turned up many times. This chain joins TRBV18 and TRBJ2-1, with D possibly matching TRBD2 (6 bases). Germline V gives CDR1 KGHSH, CDR2 LQKENI. The CDR3 is 14 amino acids. V was trimmed by 2 bases and J by 5 bases, leaving 10 bases between them. The CDR3 protein is CASSPREDDNEQFF. CDR3 nucleotide sequence: TGTGCCAGCTCACCAAGGGAGGACGACAATGAGCAGTTCTTC.

This clone was seen a few times. The chain has TRBV30 and TRBJ2-7, with TRBD2 matching over 8 bases. J gave up 2 bases and V 0 bases, and 6 bases lay outside the gene matches. Germline lookup yields CDR1 GTSNPN and CDR2 SVGIG (reference sequence). The CDR3 contains 15 residues. The CDR3 nucleotides are TGTGCCTGGAGTGTACCAGCGGGAGCCACCTACGAGCAGTACTTC. Translating it yields CAWSVPAGATYEQYF.

A few counts support this clone. The V call is TRBV4-1, the J call TRBJ2-7, with D perhaps matching TRBD2 (6 bases). Per germline, CDR1 MGHRA and CDR2 YSYEKL. This CDR3 has 13 residues. V dropped 11 bases and J dropped 6 bases, with 20 bases sitting between them. DNA for the CDR3: TGCGCCTCGTCACTGACTAGGGGAGTCGAGCAGTACTTC. It codes for CASSLTRGVEQYF.

Only a few counts were recorded for this clone. V gene TRBV4-3 combines with J gene TRBJ2-1; 8 bases are shared with TRBD1. Germline CDR1 LGHNA, CDR2 YSLEER. This CDR3 region has 14 residues. Germline trimming cut 3 bases from V and 10 bases from J; bases unmatched to any gene: 8. CDR3 bases: TGCGCCAGCAGCCACGCCACAGGGGGAAGGGAGCAGTTCTTC. Protein: CASSHATGGREQFF.

In its sample, this clone was seen a few times. V gene TRBV5-6 combines with J gene TRBJ1-5, with D maybe TRBD1 (6 bases). CDR1 and CDR2 (germline): SGHDT, YYEEEE. Trimming took 4 bases from V and 4 from J, leaving 15 bases between them. The CDR3 extends over 15 amino acids. The CDR3 protein is CASSVYRAGNQPQHF. The CDR3 nucleotides read TGTGCCAGCAGCGTATACAGGGCGGGTAATCAGCCCCAGCATTTT.

The V and J genes are TRBV4-1 and TRBJ1-5, with no clear D. CDR3 length: 16 amino acids. Trimming took 0 bases from V and 0 from J, leaving 9 bases between them. Germline assignment: CDR1 MGHRA and CDR2 YSYEKL. The CDR3 coding sequence is TGCGCCAGCAGCCAAGAGGGCTTTATTAGCAATCAGCCCCAGCATTTT. This codes for CASSQEGFISNQPQHF.

The chain couples TRBV5-1 to TRBJ2-5; no definite D call. Trimming took off 4 bases at V and 1 base at J, with 5 bases between the two ends. The germline V gene encodes CDR1 SGHRS and CDR2 YFSETQ. CDR3 length: 12 residues. The CDR3 sequence is CASSTTQETQYF. The CDR3 DNA reads TGCGCCAGCAGCACTACCCAAGAGACCCAGTACTTC. The full variable domain, rest sourced from reference TRBV5-1 and TRBJ2-5, is KAGVTQTPRYLIKTRGQQVTLSCSPISGHRSVSWYQQTPGQGLQFLFEYFSETQRNKGNFPGRFSGRQFSNSRSEMNVSTLELGDSALYLCASSTTQETQYFGPGTRLLVL.

This chain uses TRBV30 with TRBJ1-1; TRBD1 might be the D (6 bases). The CDR3 contains 13 residues. Germline assignment: CDR1 GTSNPN and CDR2 SVGIG (reference sequence). V was pared by 0 bases and J by 11 bases, with 16 bases between. The CDR3 region is CAWSVRDNLWAFF. CDR3 sequence (DNA): TGTGCCTGGAGTGTAAGGGACAATCTGTGGGCTTTCTTT.

This clone was recorded a few times. This rearrangement joins TRBV6-5 to TRBJ2-7, with 7 bases that match TRBD1. V trimming: 5 bases; J trimming: 2 bases; junction bases outside the gene matches: 9. Germline V gives CDR1 MNHEY, CDR2 SVGAGI. The length of the CDR3 is 15 residues. CDR3 residues: CASSAHRGPTYEQYF. CDR3 DNA: TGTGCCAGCAGTGCCCACAGGGGCCCTACCTACGAGCAGTACTTC.

The chain uses TRBV18 and TRBJ1-4, with D maybe TRBD1 (6 bases). Trimming pared 1 base from V and 0 bases from J, leaving 27 bases between. The germline gives CDR1 KGHSH, CDR2 LQKENI. CDR3 length: 22 residues. In DNA form, the CDR3 reads TGTGCCAGCTCACCACGGTCGCTGACAGGTTCTTCAATCCGGGCAACTAATGAAAAACTGTTTTTT. This gives the protein CASSPRSLTGSSIRATNEKLFF.

The sample holds a few counts of this clone. The chain recombines TRBV29-1 with TRBJ1-1, with D hard to call. The CDR3 extends over 14 amino acids. CDR1 SQVTM and CDR2 ANQGSEA come from the germline V gene. V lost 4 bases and J 0 bases, leaving 12 bases between the germline ends. This CDR3 reads CSVGVPLMNTEAFF. The CDR3 bases are TGCAGCGTTGGTGTCCCCCTTATGAACACTGAAGCTTTCTTT.

This clone was counted only a few times. The gene calls are TRBV7-9 and TRBJ2-2; tentative D call: TRBD1 (6 bases). Trimming left V 5 bases short and J 4 bases short, with 14 bases between. Germline-derived CDR1 and CDR2 are SEHNR and FQNEAQ (reference sequence). CDR3 length: 15 amino acids. The CDR3 DNA is TGTGCCAGCAGCCCGATAATCAGGGGCACCGGGGAGCTGTTTTTT. Translated, it gives CASSPIIRGTGELFF.

This chain links TRBV30 with TRBJ1-1, with 8 bases aligning to TRBD1. The CDR3 length is 13 residues. CDR1 GTSNPN and CDR2 SVGIG come from the germline V gene (reference sequence). J was trimmed by 3 bases and V by 5 bases; bases with no gene match: 5. The CDR3 DNA reads as TGTGCCTGGTCCATACAGGGGGACACTGAAGCTTTCTTT. Its translation: CAWSIQGDTEAFF.

This clone has just a few counts. The chain couples TRBV5-6 to TRBJ2-7, with D possibly matching TRBD1 (5 bases). Germline V gives CDR1 SGHDT, CDR2 YYEEEE. V dropped 7 bases and J dropped 4 bases, with 18 bases sitting between them. The length of the CDR3 is 14 residues. CDR3 DNA: TGTGCCAGCCGCCGGTCGACAGCTGGTTACGAGCAGTACTTC. Amino acids: CASRRSTAGYEQYF.

The rearrangement joins TRBV2 to TRBJ2-7; D is unresolved. Trimming took 3 bases from V and 3 from J, leaving 9 bases between them. The germline CDR1 and CDR2 sequences are SNHLY and FYNNEI. The CDR3 is 13 amino acids. As DNA, the CDR3 is TGTGCCAGCAGTGACGTCCTCCTCTACGAGCAGTACTTC. Translation gives CASSDVLLYEQYF.

Only a few counts were recorded for this clone. The chain has TRBV29-1 and TRBJ1-1, with a tentative D call TRBD1 (6 bases). Germline V gene data show CDR1 as SQVTM and CDR2 as ANQGSEA. This CDR3 comprises 15 residues. V lost 4 bases, J lost 5 bases, and 20 bases lay in between. The CDR3 sequence is CSVARGQLGRTEAFF. The DNA of the CDR3 is TGCAGCGTTGCCCGAGGACAGCTCGGTCGGACTGAAGCTTTCTTT.

V is TRBV7-9 and J is TRBJ2-5, with a tentative D call TRBD2 (6 bases). The CDR3 consists of 12 residues. Germline CDR1 and CDR2: SEHNR and FQNEAQ (reference sequence). Trimming pared 6 bases from V and 5 bases from J, leaving 10 bases between. The CDR3 DNA sequence: TGTGCCAGCAGTCCGGGGAGGGAGACCCAGTACTTC. Its translation: CASSPGRETQYF. Using reference TRBV7-9 and TRBJ2-5 for the parts outside the CDR3, the full variable domain is DTGVSQNPRHKITKRGQNVTFRCDPISEHNRLYWYRQTLGQGPEFLTYFQNEAQLEKSRLLSDRFSAERPKGSFSTLEIQRTEQGDSAMYLCASSPGRETQYFGPGTRLLVL.

The chain links TRBV10-3 to TRBJ2-1; TRBD2 matches at 11 bases. V was clipped by 3 bases and J by 7 bases; unmatched bases: 14. The CDR3 is 18 residues long. CDR1 is ENHRY, CDR2 SYGVKD, per germline. The CDR3 spells CAISESLAGGSMPNEQFF. CDR3 sequence (DNA): TGTGCCATCAGTGAAAGCCTAGCGGGGGGCAGTATGCCGAATGAGCAGTTCTTC.

This clone came up a few times. The chain recombines TRBV4-1 with TRBJ1-5; D might be TRBD1 (5 bases). V lost 4 bases, J lost 5 bases, and 15 bases lay in between. Germline V gene data show CDR1 as MGHRA and CDR2 as YSYEKL. There are 15 residues in the CDR3. The CDR3 DNA sequence: TGCGCCAGCAGCCGCTTTGGGTGGGGGGATCAGCCCCAGCATTTT. Protein product: CASSRFGWGDQPQHF.

A few counts support this clone. Within the sample, other DNA sequences also encode this same CDR3. The V and J genes are TRBV18 and TRBJ2-7; possibly TRBD2 for D (6 bases). Germline V gene data show CDR1 as KGHSH and CDR2 as LQKENI. V lost 0 bases to trimming and J lost 0 bases, with 6 bases between them. The CDR3 length is 14 residues. The CDR3 here is CASSPPGSSYEQYF. The CDR3 region has the DNA TGTGCCAGCTCACCACCCGGGAGCTCCTACGAGCAGTACTTC.